A selection of T cell receptor beta chains follows, all from one sample in a study of T cell changes during pregnancy in multiple sclerosis. Produced via immunoSEQ multiplex PCR; TCRdb's table is partial and in-frame only. This sample has under 80,000 clones, with roughly 92% found just once. The sequencing used peripheral blood, collected before pregnancy. Every receptor here comes from a female donor with multiple sclerosis, enrolled in a pregnancy study. Each CDR3 is given with its conserved first and last residue. D genes are given only for firm matches. The size entry is marked missing in some rows and otherwise reads once, few, many or a size class.

TRBV10-3,-,TRBD1,15,TRBJ1-1,CAISERTGGRTEAFF,TGTGCCATCAGTGAGAGGACAGGGGGCCGGACTGAAGCTTTCTTT
TRBV11-3,-,TRBD2,15,TRBJ2-1,CASSSRTSWGNEQFF,TGTGCCAGCAGCTCCCGGACTAGCTGGGGCAATGAGCAGTTCTTC
TRBV11-1,-,-,16,TRBJ1-1,CASSPRPIRQGAEAFF,TGTGCCAGCAGCCCCCGCCCCATCCGGCAGGGCGCTGAAGCTTTCTTT
TRBV5-5,-,-,14,TRBJ2-1,CASSDGTTYNEQFF,TGTGCCAGCAGCGACGGGACAACGTACAATGAGCAGTTCTTC
TRBV5-6,-,-,14,TRBJ1-3,CASSRRFSGNTIYF,TGTGCCAGCAGCCGCAGGTTCTCTGGAAACACCATATATTTT
TRBV9,-,-,15,TRBJ2-7,CASSVGPGGTDEQYF,TGTGCCAGCAGCGTAGGTCCTGGAGGAACAGACGAGCAGTACTTC
TRBV4-1,-,TRBD2,15,TRBJ2-7,CASKRTSGSSYEQYF,TGCGCCAGCAAACGGACTAGCGGGAGCTCCTACGAGCAGTACTTC
TRBV4-1,-,TRBD2,16,TRBJ2-1,CASSQEGLAGGYEQFF,TGCGCCAGCAGCCAAGAGGGACTAGCGGGAGGCTATGAGCAGTTCTTC
TRBV11-3,once,-,14,TRBJ2-1,CATQESLSYNEQFF,TGTGCCACCCAAGAAAGCCTCTCCTACAATGAGCAGTTCTTC
TRBV5-1,once,TRBD2,16,TRBJ2-2,CASSLIAGVMGGELFF,TGCGCCAGCAGCTTGATAGCGGGAGTGATGGGCGGGGAGCTGTTTTTT
TRBV18,-,-,17,TRBJ1-3,CASSKDPGESSGNTIYF,TGTGCCAGCTCAAAGGACCCAGGGGAATCTAGTGGAAACACCATATATTTT
TRBV5-1,-,TRBD2,15,TRBJ2-2,CASSLTGGGTGELFF,TGCGCCAGCAGCTTGACAGGCGGGGGCACCGGGGAGCTGTTTTTT
TRBV5-1,-,-,13,TRBJ2-1,CASSLLRIDEQFF,TGCGCCAGCAGCTTGCTTAGAATCGATGAGCAGTTCTTC
TRBV18,-,-,13,TRBJ1-2,CASSEASNYGYTF,TGTGCCAGCTCCGAGGCCTCTAACTATGGCTACACCTTC
TRBV12-5,-,TRBD1,15,TRBJ2-1,CATSGTGGLGNEQFF,TGTGCTACCTCGGGGACAGGGGGTCTTGGGAATGAGCAGTTCTTC
TRBV6-5,-,-,16,TRBJ1-2,CASSYSPGLTVYGYTF,TGTGCCAGCAGTTACTCCCCCGGGTTGACAGTCTATGGCTACACCTTC
TRBV11-1,-,-,13,TRBJ2-2,CASSLHSTGELFF,TGTGCCAGCAGCTTACACTCCACCGGGGAGCTGTTTTTT
TRBV5-1,-,TRBD1,13,TRBJ1-2,CASRPDRVRGYTF,TGCGCCAGCCGACCAGACAGGGTTCGCGGCTACACCTTC
TRBV7-9,-,TRBD2,17,TRBJ2-2,CASMASGVPLITGELFF,TGTGCCAGCATGGCTAGCGGGGTTCCTTTGATCACCGGGGAGCTGTTTTTT
TRBV5-4,-,TRBD2,15,TRBJ2-7,CASSPPGGRAYEQYF,TGTGCCAGCAGCCCACCTGGCGGGAGGGCCTACGAGCAGTACTTC
TRBV2,-,-,14,TRBJ1-3,CASNPRSSGNTIYF,TGTGCCAGCAATCCCAGGTCCTCTGGAAACACCATATATTTT
TRBV5-3,-,TRBD1,15,TRBJ2-2,CARSPGQGNTGELFF,TGTGCCAGAAGCCCGGGACAGGGAAACACCGGGGAGCTGTTTTTT
TRBV6-6,-,TRBD1,15,TRBJ1-3,CASSYTGTGGNTIYF,TGTGCCAGCAGTTACACCGGGACAGGAGGAAACACCATATATTTT
TRBV7-9,once,TRBD2,12,TRBJ2-7,CASSHPSGRQYF,TGTGCCAGCAGCCACCCTAGCGGGAGGCAGTACTTC
TRBV19,-,-,13,TRBJ2-7,CASSTTRNYEQYF,TGTGCCAGTAGTACGACAAGAAACTACGAGCAGTACTTC
TRBV27,-,TRBD2,14,TRBJ2-1,CASSPGLAGVEQFF,TGTGCCAGCAGTCCAGGACTAGCGGGAGTTGAGCAGTTCTTC
TRBV30,-,TRBD1,14,TRBJ1-3,CAWSVGDRGNTIYF,TGTGCCTGGAGTGTGGGGGACAGGGGAAACACCATATATTTT
TRBV27,-,TRBD1,16,TRBJ1-1,CASSRGQPIMNTEAFF,TGTGCCAGCAGTCGGGGACAGCCCATTATGAACACTGAAGCTTTCTTT
TRBV4-1,-,TRBD2,16,TRBJ2-3,CASSLAGGLSTDTQYF,TGCGCCAGCAGCCTCGCGGGAGGGCTCAGCACAGATACGCAGTATTTT
TRBV28,-,TRBD2,16,TRBJ2-3,CASSPLGVAGADTQYF,TGTGCCAGCAGTCCGCTTGGGGTAGCGGGAGCAGATACGCAGTATTTT
TRBV5-5,-,-,14,TRBJ1-2,CASSPVLGGYGYTF,TGTGCCAGCAGCCCAGTATTAGGGGGCTATGGCTACACCTTC
TRBV10-3,-,TRBD1,14,TRBJ1-2,CAISESLGQGPLTF,TGTGCCATCAGTGAGTCGCTCGGACAGGGACCCCTCACCTTC
TRBV11-3,few,TRBD1,16,TRBJ1-1,CASSLQGQGARTEAFF,TGTGCCAGCAGCTTGCAGGGGCAGGGGGCGAGGACTGAAGCTTTCTTT
TRBV27,once,-,15,TRBJ1-4,CASSLNRAGNEKLFF,TGTGCCAGCAGTTTAAATCGGGCAGGGAATGAAAAACTGTTTTTT
TRBV6-1,-,TRBD2,15,TRBJ2-7,CASSASGSRSYEQYF,TGTGCCAGCAGTGCCAGCGGGAGTAGGTCCTACGAGCAGTACTTC
TRBV5-6,-,-,15,TRBJ1-1,CASTPLRGVSTEAFF,TGTGCCAGCACCCCGTTGCGGGGAGTGAGCACTGAAGCTTTCTTT
TRBV11-2,-,-,15,TRBJ2-7,CASSSNRDFSYEQYF,TGTGCCAGCAGCTCCAACCGGGACTTCTCCTACGAGCAGTACTTC
TRBV5-6,-,TRBD2,15,TRBJ2-7,CASSLAGGRAYEQYF,TGTGCCAGCAGCTTGGCCGGCGGGAGGGCCTACGAGCAGTACTTC
TRBV19,-,-,15,TRBJ2-1,CASSISHRSWDEQFF,TGTGCCAGTAGTATATCGCACAGGAGTTGGGATGAGCAGTTCTTC
TRBV4-3,-,-,16,TRBJ1-2,CASSQDPLGGNYGYTF,TGCGCCAGCAGCCAAGATCCCCTCGGGGGGAACTATGGCTACACCTTC
TRBV15,-,TRBD2,19,TRBJ2-6,CATSRLPGLAGAGANVLTF,TGTGCCACCAGCAGACTGCCGGGACTAGCGGGAGCTGGGGCCAACGTCCTGACTTTC
TRBV28,-,TRBD2,13,TRBJ2-7,CASSLWAGAEQYF,TGTGCCAGCAGTTTATGGGCGGGAGCCGAGCAGTACTTC
TRBV5-1,-,-,11,TRBJ2-7,CASNSPYEQYF,TGCGCCAGCAACTCCCCCTACGAGCAGTACTTC
TRBV5-4,-,-,12,TRBJ1-1,CASSPGSLLLFF,TGTGCCAGCAGCCCCGGGTCCTTGCTTCTCTTCTTT
TRBV25-1,-,-,15,TRBJ2-2,CASSEGDTYTGELFF,TGTGCCAGCAGTGAGGGGGACACCTACACCGGGGAGCTGTTTTTT
TRBV2,-,-,16,TRBJ2-5,CASSPGKRDIQETQYF,TGTGCCAGCAGCCCCGGGAAGCGGGACATCCAAGAGACCCAGTACTTC
TRBV19,-,TRBD2,15,TRBJ2-1,CASSIGTSPYNEQFF,TGTGCCAGTAGTATAGGGACTAGCCCCTACAATGAGCAGTTCTTC
TRBV5-6,-,-,13,TRBJ1-5,CASSLDRSQPQHF,TGTGCCAGCAGCTTGGACAGGAGTCAGCCCCAGCATTTT
TRBV5-5,-,TRBD1,16,TRBJ2-6,CASSSTTGAGANVLTF,TGTGCCAGCAGCTCCACTACAGGGGCCGGGGCCAACGTCCTGACTTTC
TRBV30,-,TRBD2,17,TRBJ2-3,CAWSGSASGMRTDTQYF,TGTGCCTGGAGTGGCTCGGCTAGCGGGATGAGGACAGATACGCAGTATTTT
TRBV28,-,-,14,TRBJ2-6,CASRDISGANVLTF,TGTGCCAGCAGGGACATCTCTGGGGCCAACGTCCTGACTTTC
TRBV28,-,-,15,TRBJ1-5,CASSIPDSQNQPQHF,TGTGCCAGCAGTATCCCGGACAGCCAAAATCAGCCCCAGCATTTT
TRBV7-9,-,-,14,TRBJ2-7,CASSLGRTTYEQYF,TGTGCCAGCAGCTTGGGCAGGACAACCTACGAGCAGTACTTC
TRBV6-6,few,TRBD1,16,TRBJ2-7,CASSLTGGARSYEQYF,TGTGCCAGCAGTTTAACAGGGGGCGCGCGCTCCTACGAGCAGTACTTC